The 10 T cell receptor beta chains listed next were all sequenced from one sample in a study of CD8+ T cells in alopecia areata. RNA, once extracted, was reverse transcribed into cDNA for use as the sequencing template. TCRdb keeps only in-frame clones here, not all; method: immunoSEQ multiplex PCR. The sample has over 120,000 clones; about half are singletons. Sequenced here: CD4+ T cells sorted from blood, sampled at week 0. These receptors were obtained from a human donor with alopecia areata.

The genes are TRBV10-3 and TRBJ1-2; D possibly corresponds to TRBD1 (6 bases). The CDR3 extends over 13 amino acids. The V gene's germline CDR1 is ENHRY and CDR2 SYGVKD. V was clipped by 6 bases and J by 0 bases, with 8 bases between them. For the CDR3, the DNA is TGTGCCATCAGGGGACATACTAACTATGGCTACACCTTC. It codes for CAIRGHTNYGYTF.

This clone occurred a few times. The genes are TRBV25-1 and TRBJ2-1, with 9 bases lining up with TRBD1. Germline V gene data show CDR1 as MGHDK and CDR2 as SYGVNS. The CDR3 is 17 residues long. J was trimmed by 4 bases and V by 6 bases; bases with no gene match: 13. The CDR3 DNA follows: TGTGCCAGCAGAGGACACCGAGCCGGGACAGGGTACAATGAGCAGTTCTTC. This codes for CASRGHRAGTGYNEQFF.

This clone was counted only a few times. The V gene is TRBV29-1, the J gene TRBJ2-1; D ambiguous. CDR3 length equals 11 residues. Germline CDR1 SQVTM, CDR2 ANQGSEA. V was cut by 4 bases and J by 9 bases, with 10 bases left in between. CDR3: CSVGGGSEQFF. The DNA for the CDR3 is TGCAGCGTTGGTGGTGGAAGTGAGCAGTTCTTC.

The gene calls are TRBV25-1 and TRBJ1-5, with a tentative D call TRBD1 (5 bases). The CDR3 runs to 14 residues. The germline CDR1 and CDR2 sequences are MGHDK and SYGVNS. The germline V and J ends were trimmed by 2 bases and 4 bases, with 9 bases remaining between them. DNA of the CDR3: TGTGCCAGCAGTGAACTGGGGGAAAATCAGCCCCAGCATTTT. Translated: CASSELGENQPQHF.

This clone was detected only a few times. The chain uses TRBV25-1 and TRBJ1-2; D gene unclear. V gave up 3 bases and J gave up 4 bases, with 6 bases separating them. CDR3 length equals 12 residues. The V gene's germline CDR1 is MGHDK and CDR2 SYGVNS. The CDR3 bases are TGTGCCAGCAGTGATGATGGCTATGGCTACACCTTC. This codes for CASSDDGYGYTF.

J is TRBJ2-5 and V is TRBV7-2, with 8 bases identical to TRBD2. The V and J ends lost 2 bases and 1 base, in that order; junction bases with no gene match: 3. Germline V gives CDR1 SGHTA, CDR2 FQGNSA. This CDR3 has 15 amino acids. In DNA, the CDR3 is TGTGCCAGCAGCTTAAGGCTAGCGGGCCAAGAGACCCAGTACTTC. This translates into CASSLRLAGQETQYF.

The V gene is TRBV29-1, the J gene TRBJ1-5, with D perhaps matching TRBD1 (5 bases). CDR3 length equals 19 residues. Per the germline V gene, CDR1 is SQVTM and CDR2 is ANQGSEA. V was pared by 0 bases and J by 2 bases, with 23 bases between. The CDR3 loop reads CSVEDLGVSYRVGNQPQHF. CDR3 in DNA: TGCAGCGTTGAAGATCTGGGGGTTTCGTATAGAGTTGGCAATCAGCCCCAGCATTTT.

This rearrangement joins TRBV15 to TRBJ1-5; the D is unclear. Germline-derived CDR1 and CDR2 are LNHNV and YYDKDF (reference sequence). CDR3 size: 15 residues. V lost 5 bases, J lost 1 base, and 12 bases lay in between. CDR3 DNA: TGTGCCACCAGCGGAGGGTTTACGAGCAATCAGCCCCAGCATTTT. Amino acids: CATSGGFTSNQPQHF.

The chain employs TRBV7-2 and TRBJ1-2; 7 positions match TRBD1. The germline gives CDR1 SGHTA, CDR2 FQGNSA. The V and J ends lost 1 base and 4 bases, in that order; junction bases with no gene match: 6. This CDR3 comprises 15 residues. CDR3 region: CASSLGPTGSYGYTF. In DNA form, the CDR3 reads TGTGCCAGCAGCTTAGGGCCGACAGGGAGCTATGGCTACACCTTC.

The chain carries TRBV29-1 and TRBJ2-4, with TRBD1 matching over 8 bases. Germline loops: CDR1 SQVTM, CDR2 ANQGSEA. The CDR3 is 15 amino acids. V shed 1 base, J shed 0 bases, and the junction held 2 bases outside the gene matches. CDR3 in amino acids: CSVEVQGVAKNIQYF. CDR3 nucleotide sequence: TGCAGCGTTGAAGTACAGGGGGTAGCCAAAAACATTCAGTACTTC.